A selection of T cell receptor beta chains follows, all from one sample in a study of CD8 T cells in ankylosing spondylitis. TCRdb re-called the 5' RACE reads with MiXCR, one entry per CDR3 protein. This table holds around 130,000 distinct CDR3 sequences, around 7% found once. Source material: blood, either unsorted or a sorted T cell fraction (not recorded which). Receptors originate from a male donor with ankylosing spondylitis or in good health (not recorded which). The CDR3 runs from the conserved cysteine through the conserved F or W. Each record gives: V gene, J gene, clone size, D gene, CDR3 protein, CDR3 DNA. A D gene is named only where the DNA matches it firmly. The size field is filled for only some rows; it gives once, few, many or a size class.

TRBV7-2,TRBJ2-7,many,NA,CASSLAGGTYEQYF,TGTGCCAGCAGCTTAGCTGGCGGAACCTACGAGCAGTACTTC
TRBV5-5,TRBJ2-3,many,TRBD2,CASSARDYTDTQYF,TGTGCCAGCAGCGCCCGGGACTACACAGATACGCAGTATTTT
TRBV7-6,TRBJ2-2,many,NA,CASSSQGGSGELFF,TGTGCCAGCAGCTCCCAGGGAGGTTCCGGGGAGCTGTTTTTT
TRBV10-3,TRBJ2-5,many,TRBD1,CAISESTGEETQYF,TGTGCCATCAGTGAGTCGACAGGGGAAGAGACCCAGTACTTC
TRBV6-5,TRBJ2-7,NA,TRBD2,CASSYIAGEREQYF,TGTGCCAGCAGTTACATAGCGGGAGAACGCGAGCAGTACTTC
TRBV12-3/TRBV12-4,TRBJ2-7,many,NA,CASSPWDQTYEQYF,TGTGCCAGCAGTCCTTGGGACCAGACCTACGAGCAGTACTTC
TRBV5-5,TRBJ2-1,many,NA,CASSVSLGRYYNEQFF,TGTGCCAGCAGTGTGTCTTTGGGACGATACTACAATGAGCAGTTCTTC
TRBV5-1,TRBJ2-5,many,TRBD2,CASSSGLGQETQYF,TGCGCCAGCAGCTCCGGACTAGGCCAAGAGACCCAGTACTTC
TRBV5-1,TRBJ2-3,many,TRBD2,CASSDRLALDTQYF,TGCGCCAGCAGCGACCGACTAGCGCTAGATACGCAGTATTTT
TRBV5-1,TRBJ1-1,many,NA,CASSPGTAGTEAFF,TGCGCCAGCAGCCCGGGGACGGCGGGCACTGAAGCTTTCTTT
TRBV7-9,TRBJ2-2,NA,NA,CAITGELFF,TGTGCCATCACCGGGGAGCTGTTTTTT
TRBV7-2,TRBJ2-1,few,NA,CASSPQTGVAGYNEQFF,TGTGCCAGCAGCCCCCAAACAGGGGTAGCGGGTTACAATGAGCAGTTCTTC
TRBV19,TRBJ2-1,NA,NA,CASSIGDAQFF,TGTGCCAGTAGTATAGGAGACGCACAGTTCTTC
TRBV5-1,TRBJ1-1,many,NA,CASSLEGNTEAFF,TGCGCCAGCAGCTTGGAGGGGAACACTGAAGCTTTCTTT
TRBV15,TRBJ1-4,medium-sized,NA,CATSRDRGDEKLFF,TGTGCCACCAGCAGAGATAGAGGGGATGAAAAACTGTTTTTT
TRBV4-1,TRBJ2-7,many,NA,CASSQGDNSYEQYF,TGCGCCAGCAGCCAAGGAGACAACTCCTACGAGCAGTACTTC
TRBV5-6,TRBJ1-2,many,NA,CASSSTSGNNYGYTF,TGTGCCAGCAGCTCCACCTCCGGGAACAACTATGGCTACACCTTC
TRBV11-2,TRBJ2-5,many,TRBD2,CASSIRLAGGETQYF,TGTGCCAGCAGCATCAGACTAGCGGGAGGAGAGACCCAGTACTTC
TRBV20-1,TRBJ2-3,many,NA,CSAPDLSVTDTQYF,TGCAGTGCTCCGGACTTATCCGTCACAGATACGCAGTATTTT
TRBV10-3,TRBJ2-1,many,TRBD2,CAISSTSGNFNEQFF,TGTGCCATCAGTTCGACTAGCGGGAATTTCAATGAGCAGTTCTTC
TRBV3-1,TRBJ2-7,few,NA,CASSQIQGPYEQYF,TGTGCCAGCAGCCAGATCCAAGGGCCCTACGAGCAGTACTTC
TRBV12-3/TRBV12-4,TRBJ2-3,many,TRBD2,CASSLALGLAGSQGVPDTQYF,TGTGCCAGCAGTTTGGCTTTGGGACTAGCGGGATCCCAAGGTGTACCAGATACGCAGTATTTT
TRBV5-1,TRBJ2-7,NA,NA,CPSSAWSGTYEQYF,TGCCCCAGCAGCGCCTGGAGCGGAACCTACGAGCAGTACTTC
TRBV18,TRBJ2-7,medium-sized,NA,CASSTTNHRVYEQYF,TGTGCCAGCTCAACGACAAATCATCGGGTCTACGAGCAGTACTTC
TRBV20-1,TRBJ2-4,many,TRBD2,CSARDRLAGGISF,TGCAGTGCTAGAGATCGGCTAGCGGGGGGGATCTCCTTC
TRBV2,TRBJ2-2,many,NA,CASSGDVANTGELFF,TGTGCCAGCAGTGGGGACGTCGCGAACACCGGGGAGCTGTTTTTT
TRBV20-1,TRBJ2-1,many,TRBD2,CSARDRLAGGFRNEQFF,TGCAGTGCTAGAGACCGGCTAGCGGGGGGATTCAGGAATGAGCAGTTCTTC
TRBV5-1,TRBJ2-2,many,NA,CASSEGSTGELFF,TGCGCCAGCAGCGAGGGGAGCACCGGGGAGCTGTTTTTT
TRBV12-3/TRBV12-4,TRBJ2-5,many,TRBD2,CASSPSGRGETQYF,TGTGCCAGCAGTCCCAGCGGGAGAGGGGAGACCCAGTACTTC
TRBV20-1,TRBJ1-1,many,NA,CSATGGLGTEAFF,TGCAGTGCTACCGGGGGGCTCGGCACTGAAGCTTTCTTT
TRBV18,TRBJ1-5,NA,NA,CASSPQQETNQPQHF,TGTGCCAGCTCCCCGCAGCAGGAGACCAATCAGCCCCAGCATTTT
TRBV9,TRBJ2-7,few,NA,CASSVDEGGRYEQYF,TGTGCCAGCAGCGTAGATGAGGGAGGAAGGTACGAGCAGTACTTC
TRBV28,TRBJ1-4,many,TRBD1,CASRPGQANEKLFF,TGTGCCAGCAGACCGGGACAGGCTAATGAAAAACTGTTTTTT
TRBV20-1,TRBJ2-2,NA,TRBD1,CSARDPDRAPNTGELFF,TGCAGTGCTAGAGACCCGGACAGGGCCCCAAACACCGGGGAGCTGTTTTTT
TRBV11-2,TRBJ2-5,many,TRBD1,CASSTIQGGQETQYF,TGTGCCAGCAGCACCATACAGGGGGGCCAAGAGACCCAGTACTTC
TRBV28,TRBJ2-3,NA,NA,CASSAHPGEALTDTQYF,TGTGCCAGCAGTGCGCATCCGGGAGAAGCTTTAACGGATACGCAGTATTTT
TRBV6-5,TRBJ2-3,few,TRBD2,CASSSKGRGGPDTQYF,TGTGCCAGCAGTTCCAAGGGGCGGGGGGGTCCCGATACGCAGTATTTT
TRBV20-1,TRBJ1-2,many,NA,CSASLGGTFGYTF,TGCAGTGCTAGCCTCGGCGGTACATTCGGCTACACCTTC
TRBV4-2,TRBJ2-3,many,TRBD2,CASSQGLAGETQYF,TGTGCCAGCAGCCAGGGACTAGCGGGGGAGACGCAGTATTTT
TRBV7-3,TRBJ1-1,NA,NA,CASSLDGYNTEAFF,TGTGCCAGCAGCTTAGACGGGTACAACACTGAAGCTTTCTTT
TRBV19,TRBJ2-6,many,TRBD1,CATGQESSGANVLTF,TGTGCCACAGGACAGGAGAGCTCTGGGGCCAACGTCCTGACTTTC
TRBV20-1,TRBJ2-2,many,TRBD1,CSARDPGQGSTGELFF,TGCAGTGCTAGAGATCCGGGACAGGGCAGCACCGGGGAGCTGTTTTTT
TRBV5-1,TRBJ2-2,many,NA,CASSEQGSTGELFF,TGCGCCAGCAGCGAGCAGGGTAGCACCGGGGAGCTGTTTTTT
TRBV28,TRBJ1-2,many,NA,CASSFQGPYGYTF,TGTGCCAGCAGTTTCCAGGGACCCTATGGCTACACCTTC
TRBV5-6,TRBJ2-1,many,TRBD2,CASSGLAVHPTYNEQFF,TGTGCCAGCTCGGGACTAGCGGTCCACCCCACCTACAATGAGCAGTTCTTC
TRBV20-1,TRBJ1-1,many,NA,CSAKITANTEAFF,TGCAGTGCTAAGATAACAGCGAACACTGAAGCTTTCTTT
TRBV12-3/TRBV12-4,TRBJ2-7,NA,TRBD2,CACSLPGLAGGESYEQYF,TGTGCCTGCAGCCTCCCGGGACTAGCGGGGGGGGAATCCTACGAGCAGTACTTC
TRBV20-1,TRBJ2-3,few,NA,CSVKSTHTDTQYF,TGCAGTGTCAAGTCAACTCACACAGATACGCAGTATTTT
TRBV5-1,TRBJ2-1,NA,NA,CASSVAAANNEQFF,TGCGCCAGCAGCGTCGCGGCCGCAAACAATGAGCAGTTCTTC
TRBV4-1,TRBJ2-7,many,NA,CASSQVMSGLPNEQYF,TGCGCCAGCAGCCAAGTAATGTCAGGTCTACCAAACGAGCAGTACTTC
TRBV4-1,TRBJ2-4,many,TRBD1,CASSQGDSLAKNIQYF,TGCGCCAGCAGCCAAGGGGACAGTTTAGCCAAAAACATTCAGTACTTC
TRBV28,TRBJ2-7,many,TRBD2,CAAASPGTSGHYEQYF,TGTGCCGCGGCAAGCCCGGGGACTAGCGGACACTACGAGCAGTACTTC
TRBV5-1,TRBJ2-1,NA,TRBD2,CASSLGIAGPYNEQFF,TGCGCCAGCAGCTTGGGGATAGCGGGCCCCTACAATGAGCAGTTCTTC
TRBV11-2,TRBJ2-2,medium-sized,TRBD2,CASSPLTSGEGTGELFF,TGTGCCAGCAGTCCACTGACTAGCGGGGAGGGCACCGGGGAGCTGTTTTTT
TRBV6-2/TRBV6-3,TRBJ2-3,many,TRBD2,CASSPGLAGVGDTQYF,TGTGCCAGCAGTCCGGGACTAGCGGGAGTCGGGGATACGCAGTATTTT
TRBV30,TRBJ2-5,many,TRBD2,CACREGEETQYF,TGTGCCTGTAGGGAGGGAGAAGAGACCCAGTACTTC
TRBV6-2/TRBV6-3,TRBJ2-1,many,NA,CASSYRTTYNEQFF,TGTGCCAGCAGTTACAGGACTACCTACAATGAGCAGTTCTTC